This TCR beta chain derives from a study of cytomegalovirus exposure and HLA in healthy donors. At the level of the study: There were tens of millions of unique TCRs (from HLA-typed donors) in an early data release. Study conclusions and caveats: Later on, a genetic analysis was performed. It linked a missense variant in DCLRE1C with V- and J-gene trimming of TCR beta. Reportedly, cytomegalovirus status was diagnosed with high sensitivity and specificity.

Those who donated were healthy bone marrow donors. After removal of 8 bases from V and 3 bases from J, the junction contained 6 bases not matched to a gene. The CDR3 is made up of 15 amino acids. The germline V gene has CDR1 MNHEY and CDR2 SMNVEV (reference sequence). The PCR used 60 Vbeta and 13 Jbeta primers. Libraries were prepared by immunoSEQ multiplex PCR; TCRdb keeps only in-frame clonotypes and omits some of them. This repertoire shows more than 90,000 clones, approximately 80% found once; its top ten account for about 0.92%. As to this clone: Its antigen remains unidentified.

The chain joins TRBV27 to TRBJ2-1; 11 nucleotides match TRBD1. The clonotype comes from a woman aged 25 to 39 in good health and CMV-seronegative. The sequencing sample was made of PBMCs. CDR3 sequence (DNA): TGTGCCAGCCGACCCGGGACAGGGGGCTACAATGAGCAGTTCTTC. Amino acids: CASRPGTGGYNEQFF.